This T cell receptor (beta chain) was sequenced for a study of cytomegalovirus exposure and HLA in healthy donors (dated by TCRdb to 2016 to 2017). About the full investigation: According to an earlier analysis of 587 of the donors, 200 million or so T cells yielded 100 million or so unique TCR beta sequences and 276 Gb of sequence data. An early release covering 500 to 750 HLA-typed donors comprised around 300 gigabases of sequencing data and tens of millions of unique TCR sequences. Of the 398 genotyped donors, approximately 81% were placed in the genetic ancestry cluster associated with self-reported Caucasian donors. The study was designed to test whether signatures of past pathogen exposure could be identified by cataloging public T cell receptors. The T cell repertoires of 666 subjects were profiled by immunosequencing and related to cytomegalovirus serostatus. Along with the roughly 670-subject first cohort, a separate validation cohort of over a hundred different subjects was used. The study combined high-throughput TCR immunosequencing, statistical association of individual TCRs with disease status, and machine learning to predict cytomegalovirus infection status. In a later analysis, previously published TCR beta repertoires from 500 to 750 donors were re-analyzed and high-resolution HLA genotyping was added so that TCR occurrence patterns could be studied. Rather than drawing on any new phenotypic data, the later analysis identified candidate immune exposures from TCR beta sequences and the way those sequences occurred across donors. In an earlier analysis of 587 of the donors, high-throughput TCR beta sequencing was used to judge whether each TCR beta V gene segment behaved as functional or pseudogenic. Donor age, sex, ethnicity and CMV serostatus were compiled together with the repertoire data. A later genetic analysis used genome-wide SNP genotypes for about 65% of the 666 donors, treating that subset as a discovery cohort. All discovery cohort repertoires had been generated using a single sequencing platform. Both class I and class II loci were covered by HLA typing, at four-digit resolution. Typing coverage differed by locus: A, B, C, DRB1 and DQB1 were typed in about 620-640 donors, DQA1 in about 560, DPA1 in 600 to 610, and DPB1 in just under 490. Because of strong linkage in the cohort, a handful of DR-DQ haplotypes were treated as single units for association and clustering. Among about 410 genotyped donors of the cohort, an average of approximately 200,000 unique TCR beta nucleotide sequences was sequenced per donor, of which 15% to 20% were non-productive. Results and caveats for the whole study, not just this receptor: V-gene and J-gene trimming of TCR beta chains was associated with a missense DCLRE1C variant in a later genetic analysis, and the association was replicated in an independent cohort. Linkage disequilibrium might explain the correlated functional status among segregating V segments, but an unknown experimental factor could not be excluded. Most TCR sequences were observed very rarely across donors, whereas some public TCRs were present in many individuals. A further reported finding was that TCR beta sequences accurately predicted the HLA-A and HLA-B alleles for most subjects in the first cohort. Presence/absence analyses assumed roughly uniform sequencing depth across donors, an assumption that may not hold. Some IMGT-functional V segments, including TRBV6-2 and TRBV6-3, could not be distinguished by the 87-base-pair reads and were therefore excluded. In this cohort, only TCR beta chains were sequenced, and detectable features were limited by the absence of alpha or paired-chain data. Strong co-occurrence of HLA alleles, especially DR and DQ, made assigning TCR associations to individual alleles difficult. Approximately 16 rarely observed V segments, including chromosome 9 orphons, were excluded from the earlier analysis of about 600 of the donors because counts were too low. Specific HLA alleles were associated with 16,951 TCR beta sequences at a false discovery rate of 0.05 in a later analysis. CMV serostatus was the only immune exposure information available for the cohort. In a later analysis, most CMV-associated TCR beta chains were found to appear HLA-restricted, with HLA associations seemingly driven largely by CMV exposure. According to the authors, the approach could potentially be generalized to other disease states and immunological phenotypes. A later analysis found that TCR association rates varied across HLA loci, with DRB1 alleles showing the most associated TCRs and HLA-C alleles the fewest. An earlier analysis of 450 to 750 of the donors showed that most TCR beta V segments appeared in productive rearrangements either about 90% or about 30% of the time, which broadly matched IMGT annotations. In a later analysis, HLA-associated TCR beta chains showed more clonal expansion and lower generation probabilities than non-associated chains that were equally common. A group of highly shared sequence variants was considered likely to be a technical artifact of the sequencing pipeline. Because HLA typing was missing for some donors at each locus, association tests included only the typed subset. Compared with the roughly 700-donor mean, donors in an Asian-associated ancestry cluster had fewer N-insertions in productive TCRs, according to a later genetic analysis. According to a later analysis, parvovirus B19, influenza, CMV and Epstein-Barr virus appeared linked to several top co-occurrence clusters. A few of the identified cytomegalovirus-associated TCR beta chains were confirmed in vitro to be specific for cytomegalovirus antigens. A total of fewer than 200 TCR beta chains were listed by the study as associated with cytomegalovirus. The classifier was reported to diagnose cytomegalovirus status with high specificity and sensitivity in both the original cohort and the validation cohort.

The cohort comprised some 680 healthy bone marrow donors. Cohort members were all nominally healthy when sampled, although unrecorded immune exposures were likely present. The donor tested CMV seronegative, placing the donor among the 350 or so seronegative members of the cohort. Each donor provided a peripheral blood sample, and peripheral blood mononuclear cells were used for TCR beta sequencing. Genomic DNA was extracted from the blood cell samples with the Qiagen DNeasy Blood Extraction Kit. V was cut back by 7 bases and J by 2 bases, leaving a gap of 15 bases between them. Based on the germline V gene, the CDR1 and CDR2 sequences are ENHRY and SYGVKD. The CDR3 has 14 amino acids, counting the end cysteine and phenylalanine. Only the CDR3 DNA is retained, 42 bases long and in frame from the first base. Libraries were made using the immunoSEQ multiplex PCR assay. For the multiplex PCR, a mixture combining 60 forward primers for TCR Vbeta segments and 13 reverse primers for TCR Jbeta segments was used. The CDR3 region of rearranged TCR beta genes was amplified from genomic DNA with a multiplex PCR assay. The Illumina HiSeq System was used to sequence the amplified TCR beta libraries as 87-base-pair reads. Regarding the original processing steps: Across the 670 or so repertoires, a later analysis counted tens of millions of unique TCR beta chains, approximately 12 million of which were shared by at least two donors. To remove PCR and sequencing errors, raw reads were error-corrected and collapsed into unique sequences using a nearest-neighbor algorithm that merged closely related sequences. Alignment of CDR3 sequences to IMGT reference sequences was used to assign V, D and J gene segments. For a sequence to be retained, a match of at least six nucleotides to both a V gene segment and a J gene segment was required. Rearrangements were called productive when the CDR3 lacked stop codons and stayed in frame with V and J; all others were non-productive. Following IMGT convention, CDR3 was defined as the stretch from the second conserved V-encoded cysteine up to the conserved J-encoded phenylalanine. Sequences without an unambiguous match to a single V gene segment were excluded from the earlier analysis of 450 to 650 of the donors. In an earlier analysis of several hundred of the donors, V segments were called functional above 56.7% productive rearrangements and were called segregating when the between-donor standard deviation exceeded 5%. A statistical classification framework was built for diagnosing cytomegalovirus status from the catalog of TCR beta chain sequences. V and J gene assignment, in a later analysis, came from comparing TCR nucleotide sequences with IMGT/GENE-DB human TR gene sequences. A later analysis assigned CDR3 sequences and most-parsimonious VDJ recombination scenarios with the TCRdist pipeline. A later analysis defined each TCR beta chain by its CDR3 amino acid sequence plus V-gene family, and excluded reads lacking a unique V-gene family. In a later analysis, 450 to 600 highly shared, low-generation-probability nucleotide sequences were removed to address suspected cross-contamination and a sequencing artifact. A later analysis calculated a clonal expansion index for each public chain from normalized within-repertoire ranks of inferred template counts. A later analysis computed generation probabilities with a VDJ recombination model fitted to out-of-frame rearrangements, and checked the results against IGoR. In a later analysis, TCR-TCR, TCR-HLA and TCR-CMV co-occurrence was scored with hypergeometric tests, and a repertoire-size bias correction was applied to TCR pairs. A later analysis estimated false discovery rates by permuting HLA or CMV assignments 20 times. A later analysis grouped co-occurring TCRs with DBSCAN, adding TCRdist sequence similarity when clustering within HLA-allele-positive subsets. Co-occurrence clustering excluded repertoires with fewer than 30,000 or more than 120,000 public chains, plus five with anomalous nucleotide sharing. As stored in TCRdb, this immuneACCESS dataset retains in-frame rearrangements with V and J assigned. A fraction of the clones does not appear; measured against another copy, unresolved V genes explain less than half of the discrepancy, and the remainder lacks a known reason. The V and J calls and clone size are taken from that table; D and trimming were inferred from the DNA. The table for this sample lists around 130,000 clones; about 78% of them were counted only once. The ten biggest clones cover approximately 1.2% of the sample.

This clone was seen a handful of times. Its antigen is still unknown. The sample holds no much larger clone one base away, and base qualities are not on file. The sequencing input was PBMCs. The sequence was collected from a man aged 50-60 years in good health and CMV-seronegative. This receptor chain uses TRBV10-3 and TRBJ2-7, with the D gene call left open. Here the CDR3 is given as CAITTSVATYEQYF. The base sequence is TGTGCCATCACGACCAGCGTTGCCACCTACGAGCAGTACTTC.